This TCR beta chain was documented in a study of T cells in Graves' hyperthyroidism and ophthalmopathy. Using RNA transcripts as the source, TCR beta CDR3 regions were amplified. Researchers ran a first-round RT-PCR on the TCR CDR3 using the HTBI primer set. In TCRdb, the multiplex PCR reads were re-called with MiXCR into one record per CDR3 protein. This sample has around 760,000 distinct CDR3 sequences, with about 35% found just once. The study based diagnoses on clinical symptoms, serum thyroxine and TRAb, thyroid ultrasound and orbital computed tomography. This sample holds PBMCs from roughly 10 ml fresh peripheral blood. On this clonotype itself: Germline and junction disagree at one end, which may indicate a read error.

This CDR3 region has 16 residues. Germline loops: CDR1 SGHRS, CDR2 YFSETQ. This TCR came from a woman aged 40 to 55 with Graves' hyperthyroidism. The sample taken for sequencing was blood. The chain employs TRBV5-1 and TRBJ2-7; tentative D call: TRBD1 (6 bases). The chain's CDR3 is CASSPTFGQFSYEQYF. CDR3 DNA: TGTGCCAGCAGCCCCACTTTTGGACAGTTCTCCTACGAGCAGTACTTC. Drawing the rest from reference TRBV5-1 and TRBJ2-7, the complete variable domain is KAGVTQTPRYLIKTRGQQVTLSCSPISGHRSVSWYQQTPGQGLQFLFEYFSETQRNKGNFPGRFSGRQFSNSRSEMNVSTLELGDSALYLCASSPTFGQFSYEQYFGPGTRLTVT.